The table lists the clone carrying this TCR beta chain with a few counts. Sample time point: newly diagnosed, previously untreated cHL patient sample. The sample originates from a study of PD-1 blockade in classical Hodgkin lymphoma. Assay: immunoSEQ multiplex PCR; the TCRdb copy retains only in-frame clones and omits some. The sample has 20,000 to 25,000 clones, about 95% seen once. Germline-derived CDR1 and CDR2 are MNHNY and SVGAGI (reference sequence). CDR3 length: 16 amino acids. With 5 bases clipped from V and 5 bases from J, the junction kept 12 bases outside the gene matches. Sample: peripheral blood mononuclear cells (PBMCs). The clonotype comes from a human donor with classical Hodgkin lymphoma. The chain uses TRBV6-6 and TRBJ1-5, with 7 bases lining up with TRBD1. The CDR3 region has the DNA TGTGCCAGCAGTCGCCTGGGAGAGGGGGCGCATCAGCCCCAGCATTTT. Residues: CASSRLGEGAHQPQHF.